These 9 T cell receptor beta chains were sequenced from one sample in a study of tumour-infiltrating T cells in Burkitt lymphoma. Assay used: immunoSEQ multiplex PCR; TCRdb lists only in-frame clones, some missing. The table lists 8,000 or so clones, roughly 73% of them singletons. What was sequenced was tumor tissue. These receptors were collected from a human donor with diffuse large B-cell lymphoma.

The chain joins TRBV5-5 to TRBJ2-7, with D possibly being TRBD1 (6 bases). CDR1 and CDR2 (germline): SGHKS, YYEKEE (reference sequence). There are 13 residues in the CDR3. Trimming removed 4 bases from V and 6 bases from J, with 14 bases in between. CDR3 nucleotide sequence: TGTGCCAGCAGCCACGTGGGGGCGTTCGAGCAGTACTTC. This encodes CASSHVGAFEQYF.

Written as DNA, the CDR3 is TGTGCCAGCAGAGAAACCTTAGCGGGTATAGCCAAAAACATTCAGTACTTC. Translation gives CASRETLAGIAKNIQYF. V usage is TRBV2 and J usage is TRBJ2-4; 7 nucleotides agree with TRBD2. Germline-derived CDR1 and CDR2 are SNHLY and FYNNEI. The CDR3 spans 17 residues. Trimming cost V 6 bases and J 0 bases; bases outside gene matches: 11.

The V and J genes are TRBV9 and TRBJ1-4; a weak D match, TRBD1 (6 bases). V was clipped by 0 bases and J by 8 bases, with 14 bases between them. This CDR3 is built from 15 residues. CDR1 is SGDLS and CDR2 is YYNGEE in the germline V gene. The CDR3 nucleotides read TGTGCCAGCAGCGTAGCGGCAGGGGTGAGGGAAAAACTGTTTTTT. It is translated as CASSVAAGVREKLFF. Based on the CDR3 plus reference TRBV9 and TRBJ1-4, the full variable domain is DSGVTQTPKHLITATGQRVTLRCSPRSGDLSVYWYQQSLDQGLQFLIQYYNGEERAKGNILERFSAQQFPDLHSELNLSSLELGDSALYFCASSVAAGVREKLFFGSGTQLSVL.

V is TRBV5-4 and J is TRBJ1-5; a weak D match, TRBD1 (5 bases). Germline values: CDR1 SGHNT, CDR2 YYREEE (reference sequence). Trimming shortened V by 0 bases and J by 2 bases, and 12 bases separated the two germline ends. This CDR3 contains 16 residues. Written as DNA, the CDR3 is TGTGCCAGCAGCTTGGGAGGTTCGGGGGGCAATCAGCCCCAGCATTTT. Its protein is CASSLGGSGGNQPQHF.

This chain uses TRBV21-1 with TRBJ1-4; the table's D call TRBD1 went unverified against the DNA. TRBV21-1 is labeled a pseudogene. The CDR3 loop spans 15 amino acids. The CDR3 DNA is TGTGCCAGCAGCCCTCGACAGCCAACTAATGAAAAACTGTTTTTT. Protein product: CASSPRQPTNEKLFF.

This chain connects TRBV11-2 to TRBJ1-3, with D possibly matching TRBD1 (5 bases). The ends were cut back, 2 bases at V and 0 bases at J, with 17 bases in the middle. Per the germline V gene, CDR1 is SGHAT and CDR2 is FQNNGV. The CDR3 is 18 amino acids. The CDR3 DNA sequence: TGTGCCAGCAGCTTACCCGATTGGGGACCGAGCTCTGGAAACACCATATATTTT. Its protein is CASSLPDWGPSSGNTIYF. The whole variable domain, filled in from reference TRBV11-2 and TRBJ1-3, reads EAGVAQSPRYKIIEKRQSVAFWCNPISGHATLYWYQQILGQGPKLLIQFQNNGVVDDSQLPKDRFSAERLKGVDSTLKIQPAKLEDSAVYLCASSLPDWGPSSGNTIYFGEGSWLTVV.

The V call is TRBV7-2, the J call TRBJ2-7; 8 bases agree with TRBD2. The CDR3 is made up of 13 amino acids. Trimming cost V 8 bases and J 1 base; bases outside gene matches: 4. Germline V gene sequence: CDR1 SGHTA, CDR2 FQGNSA. CDR3 sequence: CASATSASYEQYF. CDR3 bases: TGTGCCAGCGCGACTAGCGCGTCCTACGAGCAGTACTTC.

The chain links TRBV5-8 to TRBJ2-3, with D possibly matching TRBD1 (5 bases). Germline CDR1 SGHTS, CDR2 YDEGEE. The CDR3 is 13 residues long. Deletions cut 3 bases from V and 5 bases from J, with 10 bases between. The CDR3 DNA reads TGTGCCAGCAGCTCTTCCAGGGAAGATACGCAGTATTTT. It specifies CASSSSREDTQYF.

The V call is TRBV2, the J call TRBJ2-7, with TRBD1 as a possible D gene (6 bases). The CDR3 consists of 12 residues. The V end lost 7 bases, the J end lost 3 bases, and 10 bases lay between the germline ends. The germline V gene encodes CDR1 SNHLY and CDR2 FYNNEI. The CDR3 nucleotides read TGTGCCAGCAAGGCAGGGGTCTACGAGCAGTACTTC. It translates to CASKAGVYEQYF.